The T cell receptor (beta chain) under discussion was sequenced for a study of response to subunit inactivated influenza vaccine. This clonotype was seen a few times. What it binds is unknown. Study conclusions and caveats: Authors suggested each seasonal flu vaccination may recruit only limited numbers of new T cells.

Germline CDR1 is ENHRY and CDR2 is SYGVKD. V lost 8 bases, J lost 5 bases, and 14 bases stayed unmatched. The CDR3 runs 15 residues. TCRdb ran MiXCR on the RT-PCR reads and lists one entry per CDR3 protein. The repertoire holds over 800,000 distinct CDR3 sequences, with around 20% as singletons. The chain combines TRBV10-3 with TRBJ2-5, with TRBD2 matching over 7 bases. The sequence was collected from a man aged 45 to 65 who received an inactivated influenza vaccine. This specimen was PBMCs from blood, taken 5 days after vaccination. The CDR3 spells CAIGGAGGSGETQYF. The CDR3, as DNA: TGTGCCATCGGCGGAGCGGGCGGGAGTGGGGAGACCCAGTACTTC.